The 20 T cell receptor beta chains given below trace back to one sample, sequenced in a study of T cell responses to AZD1222 COVID-19 vaccine. TCRdb's table, derived via immunoSEQ multiplex PCR, lists solely in-frame clones and lacks some. The table has just under 80,000 clones, 92% seen once; the top ten hold around 4.5%. The sequences come from peripheral blood, collected 28 days after the second AZD1222 dose. These receptors came from an adult who received the AZD1222 COVID-19 vaccine.

This clone was counted once. This chain joins TRBV7-3 and TRBJ2-3; tentative D call: TRBD2 (7 bases). Looked up from germline, CDR1 is SGHTA and CDR2 is FQGTGA. V lost 4 bases to trimming and J lost 3 bases, with 14 bases between them. The CDR3 is made up of 15 amino acids. The CDR3 loop reads CASSSGGGSTDTQYF. The CDR3 DNA follows: TGTGCCAGCAGCTCCGGGGGCGGGAGTACAGATACGCAGTATTTT.

The rearrangement joins TRBV28 to TRBJ2-7, with unresolved D. CDR1 and CDR2 from the germline V gene are MDHEN and SYDVKM. The CDR3 runs to 11 residues. V lost 7 bases and J 3 bases, leaving 7 bases between the germline ends. The CDR3 bases are TGTGCCAGCACCACCGACTACGAGCAGTACTTC. Translation: CASTTDYEQYF.

This chain links TRBV10-1 with TRBJ1-2, with 7 nucleotides matching TRBD1. J was trimmed by 0 bases and V by 5 bases; bases with no gene match: 9. The CDR3 is made up of 16 amino acids. CDR1 and CDR2 from the germline V gene are WNHNN and SYGVQD (reference sequence). DNA of the CDR3: TGCGCCAGCAGTCCTTCACCCACAGGGGCTAACTATGGCTACACCTTC. Its translation: CASSPSPTGANYGYTF.

Regarding this clone: The germline gene is not matched at one end of the junction; a read error may be the cause. The chain is built from TRBV6-2 or TRBV6-3 and TRBJ2-7, with 11 bases lining up with TRBD1. Germline CDR1 reads MNHEY; CDR2 reads SVGEGT. The CDR3 runs to 12 residues. CDR3 sequence (DNA): TGTGCCAGCAGTTACGTAGCGGGACAGGGGGAATTC. This sequence encodes CASSYVAGQGEF.

The chain has TRBV2 and TRBJ2-1; 9 nucleotides line up with TRBD2. After removal of 4 bases from V and 4 bases from J, the junction contained 5 bases not matched to a gene. Per germline, CDR1 SNHLY and CDR2 FYNNEI. The CDR3 spans 15 residues. The chain's CDR3 is CASSATSGAYNEQFF. In DNA form, the CDR3 reads TGTGCCAGCAGTGCGACTAGCGGAGCTTACAATGAGCAGTTCTTC.

V gene TRBV27 combines with J gene TRBJ2-7, with 9 bases identical to TRBD2. CDR3 length: 14 residues. The germline V gene has CDR1 MNHEY and CDR2 SMNVEV (reference sequence). V lost 7 bases, J lost 6 bases, and 10 bases stayed unmatched. CDR3 in DNA: TGTGCCAGCAAGACTAGCGGCACCCCTCGCGAGCAGTACTTC. It encodes CASKTSGTPREQYF.

The V gene is TRBV27, the J gene TRBJ1-1, with D possibly TRBD1 on 6 matching bases. V gave up 5 bases and J gave up 5 bases, with 18 bases separating them. There are 15 residues in the CDR3. Germline V CDR1 and CDR2: MNHEY, SMNVEV (reference sequence). The CDR3 nucleotides are TGTGCCAGCAGTACCAGGAATGGGGGCAGGACTGAAGCTTTCTTT. It translates to CASSTRNGGRTEAFF.

As regards this clone: One junction end does not reproduce the germline sequence, and a read error may be involved. V and J are TRBV12-3 or TRBV12-4 and TRBJ1-2; possible D gene TRBD1, 6 bases. The CDR3 is made up of 11 amino acids. CDR3 residues: CATSLTGGYTF. Here the CDR3 DNA reads TGTGCCACCAGTTTAACAGGGGGCTACACCTTC.

The chain joins TRBV5-1 to TRBJ2-7; 7 bases match TRBD2. The CDR3 has 15 residues. The V gene end was trimmed by 1 base and the J gene end by 3 bases; junction bases not matched to a gene: 7. Germline CDR1 reads SGHRS; CDR2 reads YFSETQ. CDR3 sequence reads: CASSLRREYSYEQYF. DNA of the CDR3: TGCGCCAGCAGCTTGAGGCGGGAGTATAGCTACGAGCAGTACTTC.

The CDR3 coding sequence is TGTGCCAGCAGCGTAGATGCTATTAACTACGAGCAGTACTTC. Amino acid sequence: CASSVDAINYEQYF. J is TRBJ2-7 and V is TRBV9; D uncertain. The V end was cut by 0 bases, the J end by 3 bases, with 10 bases between. Germline CDR1 reads SGDLS; CDR2 reads YYNGEE. The CDR3 totals 14 residues.

J is TRBJ2-1 and V is TRBV5-4; 7 nucleotides match TRBD2. V shed 3 bases, J shed 3 bases, and the junction held 6 bases outside the gene matches. CDR1 and CDR2 from the germline V gene are SGHNT and YYREEE (reference sequence). The CDR3 covers 15 residues. The CDR3 spells CASSSPQRGYNEQFF. The CDR3 bases are TGTGCCAGCAGCTCCCCTCAGCGGGGCTACAATGAGCAGTTCTTC.

This sequence joins TRBV6-1 and TRBJ2-7, with D perhaps matching TRBD1 (5 bases). Trimming shortened V by 2 bases and J by 2 bases, and 10 bases separated the two germline ends. Germline V lookup: CDR1 MNHNS, CDR2 SASEGT. This CDR3 spans 14 amino acids. CDR3 DNA: TGTGCCAGCAGTGAATATTGGGGCCCCTACGAGCAGTACTTC. Encoded protein: CASSEYWGPYEQYF.

The chain employs TRBV19 and TRBJ2-2; TRBD2 matches at 8 bases. CDR1 and CDR2 from the germline V gene are LNHDA and SQIVND (reference sequence). The CDR3 consists of 16 residues. V gave up 3 bases and J gave up 1 base; unmatched junction bases: 4. CDR3 bases: TGTGCCAGTAGTATCCGAGCGGGAGAGAACACCGGGGAGCTGTTTTTT. Amino acid sequence: CASSIRAGENTGELFF.

The chain employs TRBV5-6 and TRBJ1-6; D remains ambiguous. V was clipped by 1 base and J by 7 bases, with 9 bases between them. Per the germline V gene, CDR1 is SGHDT and CDR2 is YYEEEE. The CDR3 loop spans 14 amino acids. The CDR3 DNA follows: TGTGCCAGCAGCTTGTGGTCGCGGAATTCACCCCTCCACTTT. It translates to CASSLWSRNSPLHF.

The rearrangement links TRBV5-1 to TRBJ1-4; a weak D match, TRBD1 (6 bases). The V and J ends lost 0 bases and 7 bases respectively, with 13 bases between them. Germline V gives CDR1 SGHRS, CDR2 YFSETQ. The CDR3 contains 15 residues. CDR3 amino acids: CASSLGLNRAEKLFF. The CDR3 DNA reads as TGCGCCAGCAGCTTGGGGCTGAACAGGGCTGAAAAACTGTTTTTT.

The rearrangement joins TRBV30 to TRBJ2-3; 10 bases align to TRBD2. CDR1 GTSNPN and CDR2 SVGIG come from the germline V gene (reference sequence). Trimming removed 0 bases from V and 4 bases from J; junction bases left unmatched: 1. This CDR3 comprises 14 residues. The CDR3 bases are TGTGCCTGGAGTGTAGCGGGAGGGGCAGATACGCAGTATTTT. This codes for CAWSVAGGADTQYF.

CDR3 DNA: TGCAGTGCTCGAGGGCGGGAGGAGCAGTTCTTC. Its protein product is CSARGREEQFF. The chain links TRBV20-1 to TRBJ2-1, with TRBD2 identical over 7 bases. This CDR3 contains 11 residues. Germline-derived CDR1 and CDR2 are DFQATT and SNEGSKA (reference sequence). Trimming removed 5 bases from V and 10 bases from J; junction bases left unmatched: 5.

The rearrangement joins TRBV10-3 to TRBJ2-5, with TRBD2 matching over 12 bases. Trimming at V came to 6 bases and at J to 2 bases, leaving 7 bases not matched to a gene. The CDR3 is 16 residues long. CDR1 is ENHRY and CDR2 is SYGVKD in the germline V gene. As DNA, the CDR3 is TGTGCCATCAGCGCCGGGACTAGCGGGTCTCAAGAGACCCAGTACTTC. Its protein is CAISAGTSGSQETQYF.

V and J are TRBV11-2 and TRBJ2-2, with 7 bases lining up with TRBD1. Germline CDR1 reads SGHAT; CDR2 reads FQNNGV. The CDR3 totals 16 residues. V lost 4 bases, J lost 2 bases, and 7 bases stayed unmatched. DNA of the CDR3: TGTGCCAGCAGCTCCCAGGGGGTGGACAACACCGGGGAGCTGTTTTTT. It yields the protein CASSSQGVDNTGELFF.

The rearrangement uses TRBV6-5 and TRBJ2-2; D gene ambiguous. The CDR3 extends over 14 amino acids. The V end was cut by 6 bases, the J end by 2 bases, with 10 bases between. The V gene's germline CDR1 is MNHEY and CDR2 SVGAGI. This CDR3 is CASRESGNTGELFF. The DNA of the CDR3 is TGTGCCAGCAGAGAGTCAGGAAACACCGGGGAGCTGTTTTTT.